Presented here are 28 T cell receptor beta chains from one specimen sequenced in a study of blood T cell repertoires in COVID-19. The repertoire was sequenced with immunoSEQ multiplex PCR; TCRdb's copy has only in-frame clones and lacks some. The sample records 200,000 to 300,000 clones, 80% to 90% being singletons. Sample: peripheral blood. The receptors stem from a man in his forties or fifties who had recovered from COVID-19.

This clone was counted only a few times. J is TRBJ2-5 and V is TRBV18; 10 nucleotides agree with TRBD2. J lost 1 base, V lost 3 bases, and 5 bases had no gene match. The CDR3 sequence is 16 residues long. Germline V lookup: CDR1 KGHSH, CDR2 LQKENI. CDR3 in amino acids: CASSPYVAGGQETQYF. The DNA for the CDR3 is TGTGCCAGCTCACCGTACGTAGCGGGGGGCCAAGAGACCCAGTACTTC.

Turning to this clone: The identical CDR3 is also encoded by other nucleotide sequences in the sample. As DNA, the CDR3 is TGTGCCAGCAGCCAAGATCGGGCGGGCTATGGCTACACCTTC. Protein: CASSQDRAGYGYTF. This chain links TRBV14 with TRBJ1-2; D is unresolved. Germline CDR1 reads SGHDN; CDR2 reads FVKESK. This CDR3 spans 14 amino acids. V lost 0 bases and J lost 4, with 9 bases in between.

The chain recombines TRBV7-2 with TRBJ2-3, with 8 nucleotides matching TRBD1. From germline, CDR1 is SGHTA and CDR2 FQGNSA. The CDR3 totals 14 residues. J lost 4 bases, V lost 3 bases, and 3 bases had no gene match. The CDR3 DNA follows: TGTGCCAGCAGCTTCGGACAGGGTCCAGATACGCAGTATTTT. Protein: CASSFGQGPDTQYF.

The chain uses TRBV4-1 and TRBJ2-3, with D unresolved. The length of the CDR3 is 13 residues. The V end lost 0 bases, the J end lost 5 bases, and 6 bases lay between the germline ends. Germline CDR1 reads MGHRA; CDR2 reads YSYEKL. CDR3 residues: CASSQDLLDTQYF. The CDR3 DNA reads TGCGCCAGCAGCCAAGATTTACTAGATACGCAGTATTTT.

The CDR3, as DNA: TGTGCCAGCAGCCGGGCCGTGGGACAGGGATACGGAAACACCATATATTTT. Protein: CASSRAVGQGYGNTIYF. The chain combines TRBV5-5 with TRBJ1-3; 9 nucleotides agree with TRBD1. The germline V gene encodes CDR1 SGHKS and CDR2 YYEKEE (reference sequence). The CDR3 spans 17 residues. The ends lost 4 bases at V and 4 bases at J; junction bases unmatched: 12.

The chain employs TRBV14 and TRBJ2-1, with 13 nucleotides matching TRBD2. CDR1 SGHDN and CDR2 FVKESK come from the germline V gene. This CDR3 region has 16 residues. The V and J ends lost 4 bases and 4 bases, in that order; junction bases with no gene match: 4. This CDR3 reads CASSLMTSGGYNEQFF. CDR3 nucleotides: TGTGCCAGCAGCCTCATGACTAGCGGGGGGTACAATGAGCAGTTCTTC.

In DNA, the CDR3 is TGTGCCAGCAGGTCAAATCTAGCGGGAGTGAGGAATGAGCAGTTCTTC. This gives the protein CASRSNLAGVRNEQFF. The chain has TRBV11-2 and TRBJ2-1; 10 positions match TRBD2. Per the germline V gene, CDR1 is SGHAT and CDR2 is FQNNGV. This CDR3 contains 16 residues. J lost 7 bases, V lost 6 bases, and 12 bases had no gene match.

This clone has just one count. In DNA form, the CDR3 reads TGCAGCGTTGAAGAAGGAACTAGCATCAACACCGGGGAGCTGTTTTTT. Protein product: CSVEEGTSINTGELFF. This chain uses TRBV29-1 with TRBJ2-2; maybe TRBD2 (6 bases). This CDR3 comprises 16 residues. Germline lookup yields CDR1 SQVTM and CDR2 ANQGSEA. The germline V and J ends were trimmed by 0 bases and 2 bases, with 13 bases remaining between them.

The V and J genes are TRBV2 and TRBJ1-1, with 8 bases fitting TRBD1. With V trimmed by 8 bases and J by 1 base, 9 bases remained unmatched. Germline values: CDR1 SNHLY, CDR2 FYNNEI. The CDR3 runs to 15 residues. As DNA, the CDR3 is TGTGCCAGCCTTAAGGCCAGGGGGCGGAACACTGAAGCTTTCTTT. This codes for CASLKARGRNTEAFF.

This clone was recorded once. The J gene is TRBJ1-2, the V gene TRBV30, with unresolved D. In germline, CDR1 is GTSNPN, CDR2 SVGIG (reference sequence). Trimming removed 2 bases at V and 3 bases at J, with 10 bases between. The CDR3 is 13 amino acids. For the CDR3, the DNA is TGTGCCTGGAGTTCGGGGTTCGACTATGGCTACACCTTC. Translated: CAWSSGFDYGYTF.

The chain links TRBV19 to TRBJ1-4; 12 bases line up with TRBD1. The CDR3 runs to 16 residues. Trimming took 9 bases from V and 7 from J; bases not matched to a gene: 12. Germline loops: CDR1 LNHDA, CDR2 SQIVND (reference sequence). CDR3: CASHRDRGLLGEKLFF. In DNA, the CDR3 is TGTGCCAGCCACCGGGACAGGGGGCTTCTTGGTGAAAAACTGTTTTTT.

This chain joins TRBV4-2 and TRBJ2-7; 7 bases are a match to TRBD1. The CDR3 totals 17 residues. From germline, CDR1 is LGHNA and CDR2 YNFKEQ. Unmatched junction bases numbered 16, after V lost 5 bases and J lost 3 bases. The chain's CDR3 is CASSGSTGAPVGYEQYF. CDR3 coding DNA: TGTGCCAGCAGCGGGTCAACAGGGGCACCCGTGGGCTACGAGCAGTACTTC.

The J gene is TRBJ2-1, the V gene TRBV5-6; 12 positions match TRBD2. CDR1 and CDR2 from the germline V gene are SGHDT and YYEEEE. J gave up 7 bases and V 2 bases, and 7 bases lay outside the gene matches. There are 16 residues in the CDR3. The CDR3 sequence is CASSLGLAGILNEQFF. The CDR3 region has the DNA TGTGCCAGCAGCTTAGGACTAGCGGGAATCCTGAATGAGCAGTTCTTC.

V usage is TRBV7-9 and J usage is TRBJ2-3, with TRBD1 matching over 7 bases. The trim removed 5 bases at V and 2 bases at J, leaving 7 bases unmatched. The germline gives CDR1 SEHNR, CDR2 FQNEAQ (reference sequence). CDR3 length: 15 amino acids. The CDR3 DNA follows: TGTGCCAGCAGCGGGACAGTCCTGATCACAGATACGCAGTATTTT. It specifies CASSGTVLITDTQYF.

The rearrangement uses TRBV13 and TRBJ1-1; D is perhaps TRBD1 (5 bases). Per the germline V gene, CDR1 is PRHDT and CDR2 is FYEKMQ (reference sequence). The V end lost 5 bases, the J end lost 0 bases, and 13 bases lay between the germline ends. The CDR3 totals 15 residues. The CDR3 nucleotides read TGTGCCAGCAGCACCTCAGGGTACGTGAACACTGAAGCTTTCTTT. This translates into CASSTSGYVNTEAFF.

V and J are TRBV23-1 and TRBJ2-5, with TRBD1 matching over 9 bases. TRBV23-1 is marked as an open reading frame, function uncertain. With V trimmed by 4 bases and J by 5 bases, 8 bases remained unmatched. The CDR3 covers 15 residues. The CDR3 reads CASSPRDRGAETQYF. The CDR3 DNA sequence: TGCGCCAGCAGTCCCCGTGACAGGGGGGCGGAGACCCAGTACTTC.

This chain uses TRBV5-4 with TRBJ1-3, with D hard to call. Germline V gene data show CDR1 as SGHNT and CDR2 as YYREEE (reference sequence). V was trimmed by 3 bases and J by 0 bases, leaving 10 bases between them. The CDR3 consists of 15 residues. CDR3 protein: CASSSPSRSGNTIYF. Written as DNA, the CDR3 is TGTGCCAGCAGCTCCCCGAGTCGCTCTGGAAACACCATATATTTT.

The chain couples TRBV11-2 to TRBJ2-7; weak D call: TRBD1 (6 bases). CDR1 is SGHAT, CDR2 FQNNGV, per germline. This CDR3 has 15 amino acids. V lost 6 bases and J 1 base, leaving 16 bases between the germline ends. Written as DNA, the CDR3 is TGTGCCAGCAGGGACAGAGGGGGTCGATCCTACGAGCAGTACTTC. This encodes CASRDRGGRSYEQYF.

This clone appeared a few times. The V gene is TRBV3-1 (or the pseudogene TRBV3-2), the J gene TRBJ1-2, with D possibly being TRBD1 (6 bases). V lost 4 bases and J 8 bases, leaving 17 bases between the germline ends. In germline, CDR1 is LGHDT, CDR2 YNNKEL (reference sequence). The CDR3 covers 14 residues. CDR3 protein: CASSLGALPWGYTF. The CDR3 DNA reads TGTGCCAGCAGCCTGGGGGCCCTCCCATGGGGCTACACCTTC.

This chain uses TRBV6-5 with TRBJ2-2; 7 nucleotides match TRBD2. The CDR3 sequence is 14 residues long. The germline V gene encodes CDR1 MNHEY and CDR2 SVGAGI. Unmatched junction bases numbered 9, after V lost 10 bases and J lost 4 bases. The CDR3 coding sequence is TGTGCCACCCAGGGAGGGATCTTCACCGGGGAGCTGTTTTTT. Its protein is CATQGGIFTGELFF.

The chain joins TRBV2 to TRBJ2-4; D is perhaps TRBD1 (5 bases). Germline CDR1 SNHLY, CDR2 FYNNEI. V was trimmed by 2 bases and J by 0 bases, leaving 14 bases between them. The length of the CDR3 is 17 residues. The CDR3 nucleotides read TGTGCCAGCAGTGAATTCTGGGCAGGGCAAGCCAAAAACATTCAGTACTTC. Its protein product is CASSEFWAGQAKNIQYF.

This chain joins TRBV4-3 and TRBJ1-4; no definite D call. In germline, CDR1 is LGHNA, CDR2 YSLEER. The CDR3 contains 15 residues. V was pared by 2 bases and J by 8 bases, with 15 bases between. As DNA, the CDR3 is TGCGCCAGCAGCCAAACGGGGTTCGTGGGGGAAAAACTGTTTTTT. Its protein is CASSQTGFVGEKLFF.

J is TRBJ1-1 and V is TRBV19, with 8 bases identical to TRBD1. The CDR3 is 14 amino acids. Losses at the gene ends were 4 bases for V and 5 bases for J; bases not matched to a gene: 6. Germline CDR1 and CDR2: LNHDA and SQIVND (reference sequence). This chain's CDR3 is CASSRTGRGTEAFF. The CDR3 DNA reads as TGTGCCAGTAGTAGGACAGGGAGGGGGACTGAAGCTTTCTTT.

This clone was recorded a few times. The rearrangement uses TRBV6-5 and TRBJ1-1, with 10 bases that match TRBD1. This CDR3 comprises 14 residues. Germline lookup yields CDR1 MNHEY and CDR2 SVGAGI. Trimming removed 6 bases from V and 7 bases from J; junction bases left unmatched: 8. CDR3: CASSKRGQGGEAFF. As DNA, the CDR3 is TGTGCCAGCAGCAAACGTGGACAGGGGGGTGAAGCTTTCTTT.

The chain has TRBV9 and TRBJ1-3; D unresolved. The V gene's germline CDR1 is SGDLS and CDR2 YYNGEE. Trimming pared 4 bases from V and 8 bases from J, leaving 10 bases between. The CDR3 length is 12 residues. The CDR3 sequence is CASSPLGDTIYF. Written as DNA, the CDR3 is TGTGCCAGCAGCCCGTTGGGAGACACCATATATTTT.

This chain joins TRBV30 and TRBJ2-6, with D perhaps TRBD1 (6 bases). The CDR3 runs to 13 residues. Per the germline V gene, CDR1 is GTSNPN and CDR2 is SVGIG (reference sequence). V was trimmed by 3 bases and J by 15 bases, leaving 18 bases between them. The CDR3 region is CAWRRSGEFALTF. The CDR3 bases are TGTGCCTGGAGAAGATCAGGGGAATTCGCCCTGACTTTC.

The chain carries TRBV2 and TRBJ1-2, with TRBD1 identical over 7 bases. Germline CDR1 reads SNHLY; CDR2 reads FYNNEI. CDR3 size: 16 residues. Trimming took 5 bases from V and 5 from J; bases not matched to a gene: 14. The CDR3 sequence: CASSPTLAGGYYGYTF. DNA of the CDR3: TGTGCCAGCAGTCCGACTTTAGCAGGGGGTTATTATGGCTACACCTTC.

This clone was picked up one time. The J gene is TRBJ1-1, the V gene TRBV27; possibly TRBD1 for D (5 bases). The CDR3 covers 14 residues. V lost 8 bases to trimming and J lost 1 base, with 14 bases between them. In germline, CDR1 is MNHEY, CDR2 SMNVEV (reference sequence). As DNA, the CDR3 is TGTGCCAGCCAAGACGCGGGGCGGAACACTGAAGCTTTCTTT. Amino acid sequence: CASQDAGRNTEAFF.